This T cell receptor beta chain was documented in a study of shared clonotypes between healthy human individuals. The table came from immunoSEQ multiplex PCR; TCRdb's copy has only in-frame clones and leaves some out. The table lists approximately 530,000 clones, roughly 95% of them singletons. Germline-derived CDR1 and CDR2 are SGHDN and FVKESK. The CDR3 extends over 16 amino acids. V was pared by 1 base and J by 1 base, with 11 bases between. The V gene is TRBV14, the J gene TRBJ1-3, with unresolved D. Source material: naive CD4+ T cells sorted from blood. Regarding subset: CD45RA+ positively selected. The receptor was isolated from a woman between 25 and 40 years old in good health. Here the CDR3 reads CASSQAQARSGNTIYF. In DNA form, the CDR3 reads TGTGCCAGCAGCCAAGCCCAGGCCCGATCTGGAAACACCATATATTTT.